This T cell receptor (beta chain) was sequenced in a study of blood T cell repertoires in COVID-19. Study as a whole: Researchers got acute and convalescent COVID-19 samples from the United States, Italy and Spain.

Germline CDR1 and CDR2: SGHDN and FVKESK. The CDR3 is 14 residues long. Losses at the gene ends were 5 bases for V and 7 bases for J; bases not matched to a gene: 8. This clone was observed a single time. Per the study methods: From reference gene primer amplification, estimates of nucleated cell counts were derived. Method: immunoSEQ multiplex PCR; TCRdb's copy keeps in-frame clones and lacks some. Clone size and the V and J calls come from that table; the DNA yielded D and trimming. The repertoire consists of roughly 60,000 clones, with about 87% occurring once and the leading ten covering 7.4%. The sample comprised peripheral blood. The chain is built from TRBV14 and TRBJ2-1; 7 bases agree with TRBD2. The TCR originated in a human donor with active COVID-19. The donor label of this sample is uncertain. CDR3 DNA: TGTGCCAGCAGCGCCCGGGACTACGGGAATGAGCAGTTCTTC. This sequence encodes CASSARDYGNEQFF.